This T cell receptor (beta chain) was retrieved from a study of memory CD4+ T cells and cytomegalovirus serostatus. Profiling relied on immunoSEQ multiplex PCR, and the TCRdb table lists in-frame clones only, not all of them. This repertoire shows 56,000 or so clones, 60% to 85% found once; its top ten account for approximately 0.54%. Germline CDR1 reads MNHEY; CDR2 reads SMNVEV (reference sequence). V was trimmed by 5 bases and J by 1 base, leaving 17 bases between them. The CDR3 has 16 amino acids. The sort gate was single viable CD3+CD4+CD8-CD45RO+ cells for memory CD4+ T cells. CMV serostatus came from serum IgG against pp150, pp28, p38, p52. As for this clone: Its antigen remains unknown.

Overall study results and limits: Repertoires predicted CMV serostatus with median bootstrapped AUC of about 0.95.

The V and J genes are TRBV27 and TRBJ1-1, with D maybe TRBD1 (5 bases). What was sequenced was memory CD4+ T cells from blood. The TCR comes from an adult in good health and CMV-seronegative. Some clones in this sample may be carry-over from other donors' samples. The CDR3 loop is CASSLFSAGRNTEAFF. The CDR3 DNA sequence: TGTGCCAGCAGTCTATTTTCGGCAGGGAGGAACACTGAAGCTTTCTTT.